Detailed here is one TCR beta chain. V gave up 3 bases and J gave up 5 bases; unmatched junction bases: 9. The CDR3 consists of 17 residues. CDR1 is MGHRA, CDR2 YSYEKL, per germline. The data were taken from a study of OX40 agonist ivuxolimab in advanced cancers. Some clones are missing from TCRdb's copy, which holds only in-frame ones; the method was immunoSEQ multiplex PCR. The data hold about 70,000 clones, with around nine tenths observed a single time. The genes are TRBV4-1 and TRBJ2-1; 11 positions match TRBD2. The clonotype originates from an adult with an advanced solid tumor such as melanoma, head and neck, liver or kidney cancer. The source was CD4+ or CD8+ T cells sorted from blood, collected in a trial of the OX40 agonist ivuxolimab. The CDR3 is CASSHGFRTSGHNEQFF. In DNA form, the CDR3 reads TGCGCCAGCAGCCACGGGTTTAGGACTAGCGGGCACAATGAGCAGTTCTTC.